The clone carrying this T cell receptor (beta chain) was observed a few times. The time point: newly diagnosed GD, antithyroid drugs for less than 3 months. With RNA extracted from PBMCs as input, the TCR library was made. This record comes from a study of regulatory T cells in long-lasting Graves disease. Building of the TCR beta libraries involved iRepertoire HTBI primers and Arm-PCR of CDR3 regions. One entry per CDR3 protein, called by TCRdb with MiXCR from the multiplex PCR reads. Here the sample spans about 620,000 distinct CDR3 sequences, around 15% being singletons. V lost 5 bases to trimming and J lost 7 bases, with 18 bases between them. Germline CDR1 SEHNR, CDR2 FQNEAQ (reference sequence). The CDR3 length is 14 residues. These same data were also listed under a study on T cells in Graves' hyperthyroidism and ophthalmopathy.

The starting material was peripheral blood mononuclear cells (PBMCs), obtained at new diagnosis, from a patient treated with antithyroid drugs. The chain uses TRBV7-9 and TRBJ2-7, with TRBD2 as a possible D gene (6 bases). The source of this sequence is a woman between 25 and 40 years old with Graves disease. The CDR3 protein is CASSPNDDGGEQYF. As DNA, the CDR3 is TGTGCCAGCAGCCCAAACGATGACGGGGGTGAGCAGTACTTC.